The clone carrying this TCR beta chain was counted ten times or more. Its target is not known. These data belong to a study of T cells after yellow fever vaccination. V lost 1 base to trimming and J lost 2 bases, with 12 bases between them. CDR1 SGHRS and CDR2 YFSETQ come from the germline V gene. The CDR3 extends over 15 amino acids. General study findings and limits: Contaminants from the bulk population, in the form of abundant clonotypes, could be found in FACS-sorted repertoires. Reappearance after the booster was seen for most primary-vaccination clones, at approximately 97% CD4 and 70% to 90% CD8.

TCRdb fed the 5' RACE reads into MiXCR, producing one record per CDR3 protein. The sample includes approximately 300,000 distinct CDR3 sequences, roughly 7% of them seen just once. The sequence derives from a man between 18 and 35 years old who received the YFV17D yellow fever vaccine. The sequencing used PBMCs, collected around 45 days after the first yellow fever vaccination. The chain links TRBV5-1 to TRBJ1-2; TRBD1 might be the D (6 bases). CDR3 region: CASSLQPGQNYGYTF. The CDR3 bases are TGCGCCAGCAGCTTGCAACCAGGACAGAACTATGGCTACACCTTC.